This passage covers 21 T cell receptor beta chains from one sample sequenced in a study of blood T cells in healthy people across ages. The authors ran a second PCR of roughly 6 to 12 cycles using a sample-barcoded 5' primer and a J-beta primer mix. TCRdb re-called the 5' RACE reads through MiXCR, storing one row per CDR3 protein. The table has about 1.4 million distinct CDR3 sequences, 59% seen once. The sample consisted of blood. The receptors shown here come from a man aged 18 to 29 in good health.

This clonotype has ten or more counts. CDR3 in DNA: TGTGCCAGCAGCCAAGATAGGACAGGGGGCCTGAGAGAGCAGTACTTC. It encodes CASSQDRTGGLREQYF. The chain has TRBV4-2 and TRBJ2-7; 11 nucleotides agree with TRBD1. Per the germline V gene, CDR1 is LGHNA and CDR2 is YNFKEQ. V dropped 0 bases and J dropped 7; count of bases not matched to a gene: 8. CDR3 length: 16 residues.

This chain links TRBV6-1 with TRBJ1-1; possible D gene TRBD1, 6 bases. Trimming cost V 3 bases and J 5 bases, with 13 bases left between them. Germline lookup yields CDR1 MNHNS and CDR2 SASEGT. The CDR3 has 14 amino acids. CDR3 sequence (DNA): TGTGCCAGCAGTGAGTCAGGGGTTATGACTGAAGCTTTCTTT. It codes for CASSESGVMTEAFF.

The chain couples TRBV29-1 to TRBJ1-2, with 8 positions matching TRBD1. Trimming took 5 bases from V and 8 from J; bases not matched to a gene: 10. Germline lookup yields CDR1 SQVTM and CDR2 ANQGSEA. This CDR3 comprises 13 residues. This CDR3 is CSVPHPTGEGYTF. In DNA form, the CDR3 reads TGCAGCGTTCCCCACCCGACAGGGGAGGGCTACACCTTC.

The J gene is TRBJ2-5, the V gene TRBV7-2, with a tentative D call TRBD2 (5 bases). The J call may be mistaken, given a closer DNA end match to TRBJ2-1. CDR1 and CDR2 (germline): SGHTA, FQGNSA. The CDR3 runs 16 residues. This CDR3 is CASSPLPDGLQETQFF. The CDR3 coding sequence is TGTGCCAGCAGCCCCCTTCCCGACGGACTTCAAGAGACCCAGTTCTTC.

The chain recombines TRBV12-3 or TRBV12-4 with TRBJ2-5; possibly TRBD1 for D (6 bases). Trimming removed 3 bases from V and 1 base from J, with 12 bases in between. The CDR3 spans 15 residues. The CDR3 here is CASSLGTGFQETQYF. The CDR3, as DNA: TGTGCCAGCAGTTTGGGTACAGGGTTCCAAGAGACCCAGTACTTC.

The CDR3 reads CASSVFREGEQFF. The CDR3 DNA is TGTGCCAGCAGTGTATTCCGGGAGGGAGAGCAGTTCTTC. The V call is TRBV27, the J call TRBJ2-1, with 8 bases identical to TRBD2. The germline V gene encodes CDR1 MNHEY and CDR2 SMNVEV (reference sequence). The J segment lost 10 bases and the V segment lost 5 bases, leaving 7 bases of the junction unmatched. The CDR3 is 13 residues long.

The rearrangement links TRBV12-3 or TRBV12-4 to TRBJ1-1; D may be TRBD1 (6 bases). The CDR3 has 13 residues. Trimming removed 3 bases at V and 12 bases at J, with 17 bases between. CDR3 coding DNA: TGTGCCAGCAGTTTGGCGGGACAAAAAAGGCCTTTCTTT. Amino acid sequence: CASSLAGQKRPFF.

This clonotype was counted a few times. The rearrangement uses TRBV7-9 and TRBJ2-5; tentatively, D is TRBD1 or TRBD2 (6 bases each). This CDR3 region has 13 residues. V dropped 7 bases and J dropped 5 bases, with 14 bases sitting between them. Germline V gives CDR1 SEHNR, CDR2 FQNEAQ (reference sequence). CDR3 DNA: TGTGCCAGCACCGTGGGGGGCCTTGAGACCCAGTACTTC. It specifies CASTVGGLETQYF.

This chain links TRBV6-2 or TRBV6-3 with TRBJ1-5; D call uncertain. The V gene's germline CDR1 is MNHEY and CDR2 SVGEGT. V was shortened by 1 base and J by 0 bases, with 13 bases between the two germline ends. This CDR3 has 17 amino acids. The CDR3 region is CASSYWLAHNSNQPQHF. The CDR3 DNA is TGTGCCAGCAGTTACTGGTTGGCGCACAATAGCAATCAGCCCCAGCATTTT.

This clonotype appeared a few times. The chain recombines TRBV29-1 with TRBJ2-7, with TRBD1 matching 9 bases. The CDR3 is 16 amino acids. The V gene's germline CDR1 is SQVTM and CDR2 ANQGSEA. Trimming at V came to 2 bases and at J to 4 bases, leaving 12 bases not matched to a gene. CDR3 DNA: TGCAGCGTTGAACTGAGGTCCGGACAGGGGAGTTACGAGCAGTACTTC. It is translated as CSVELRSGQGSYEQYF.

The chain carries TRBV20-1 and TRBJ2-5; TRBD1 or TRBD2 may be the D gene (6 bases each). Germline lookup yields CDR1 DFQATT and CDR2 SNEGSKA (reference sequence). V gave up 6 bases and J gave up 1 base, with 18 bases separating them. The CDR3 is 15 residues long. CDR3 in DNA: TGCAGTGCCCAACCTCTGGGGGGCGGCCAAGAGACCCAGTACTTC. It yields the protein CSAQPLGGGQETQYF.

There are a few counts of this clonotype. As DNA, the CDR3 is TGTGCCAGCAGCTCCGGGACTAGCGGGGAGCTATACAATGAGCAGTTCTTC. It yields the protein CASSSGTSGELYNEQFF. This chain joins TRBV4-2 and TRBJ2-1; 13 bases agree with TRBD2. This CDR3 contains 17 residues. J gave up 4 bases and V 5 bases, and 8 bases lay outside the gene matches. The germline V gene encodes CDR1 LGHNA and CDR2 YNFKEQ.

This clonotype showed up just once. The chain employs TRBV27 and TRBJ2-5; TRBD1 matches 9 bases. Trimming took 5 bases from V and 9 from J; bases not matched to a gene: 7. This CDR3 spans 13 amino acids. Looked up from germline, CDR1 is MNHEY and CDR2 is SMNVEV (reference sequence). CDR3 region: CASSTTTGGPQYF. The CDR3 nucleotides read TGTGCCAGCAGTACAACGACAGGGGGACCCCAGTACTTC.

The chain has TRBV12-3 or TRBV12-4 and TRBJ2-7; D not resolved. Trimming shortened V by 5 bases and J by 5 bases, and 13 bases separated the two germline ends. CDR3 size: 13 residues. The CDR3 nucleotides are TGTGCCAGCAGTCCTATTGGGATCGACGAGCAGTACTTC. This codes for CASSPIGIDEQYF.

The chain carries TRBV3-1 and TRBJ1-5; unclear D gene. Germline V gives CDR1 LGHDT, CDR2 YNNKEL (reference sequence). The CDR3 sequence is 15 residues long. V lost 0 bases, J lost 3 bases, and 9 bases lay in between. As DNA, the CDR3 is TGTGCCAGCAGCCAAGATGCCACCCCCAATCAGCCCCAGCATTTT. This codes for CASSQDATPNQPQHF.

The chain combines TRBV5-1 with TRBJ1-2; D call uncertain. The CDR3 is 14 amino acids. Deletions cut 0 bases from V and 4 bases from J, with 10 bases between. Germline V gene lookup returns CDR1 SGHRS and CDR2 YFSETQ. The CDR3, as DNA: TGCGCCAGCAGCTTGGAGGCGGAACCCTATGGCTACACCTTC. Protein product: CASSLEAEPYGYTF.

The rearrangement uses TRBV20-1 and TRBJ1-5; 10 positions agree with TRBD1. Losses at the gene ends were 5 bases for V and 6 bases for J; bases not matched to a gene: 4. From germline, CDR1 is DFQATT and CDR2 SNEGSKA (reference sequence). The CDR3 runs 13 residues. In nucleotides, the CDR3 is TGCAGTGCTGGCCGGGACAGGGGTCAGCCCCAGCATTTT. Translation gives CSAGRDRGQPQHF.

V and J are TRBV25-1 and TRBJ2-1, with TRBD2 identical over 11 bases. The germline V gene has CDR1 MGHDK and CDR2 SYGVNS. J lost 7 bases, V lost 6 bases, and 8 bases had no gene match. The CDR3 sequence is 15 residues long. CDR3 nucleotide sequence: TGTGCCAGCAGCGATATAGCGGGGGGGTTGAATGAGCAGTTCTTC. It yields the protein CASSDIAGGLNEQFF.

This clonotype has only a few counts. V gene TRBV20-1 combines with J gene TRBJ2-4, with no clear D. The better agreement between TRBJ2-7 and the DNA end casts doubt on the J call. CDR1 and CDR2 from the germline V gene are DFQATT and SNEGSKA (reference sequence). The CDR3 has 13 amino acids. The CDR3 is CSARIDTDYEQYF. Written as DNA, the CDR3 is TGCAGTGCTAGAATAGATACGGACTACGAGCAGTACTTC.

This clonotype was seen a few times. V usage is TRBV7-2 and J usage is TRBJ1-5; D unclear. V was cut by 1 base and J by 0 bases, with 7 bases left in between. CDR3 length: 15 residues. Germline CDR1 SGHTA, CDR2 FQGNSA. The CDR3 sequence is CASSLGVASNQPQHF. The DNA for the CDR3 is TGTGCCAGCAGCTTAGGGGTTGCTAGCAATCAGCCCCAGCATTTT.

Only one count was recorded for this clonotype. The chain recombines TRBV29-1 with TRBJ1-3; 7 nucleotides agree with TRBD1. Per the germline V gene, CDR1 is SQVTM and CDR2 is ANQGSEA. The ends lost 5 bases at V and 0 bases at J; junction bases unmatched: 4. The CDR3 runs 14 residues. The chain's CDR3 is CSVKGTDSGNTIYF. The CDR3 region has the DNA TGCAGCGTTAAGGGGACAGACTCTGGAAACACCATATATTTT.